The present entry profiles one T cell receptor beta chain with its context. Production of TCR cDNA was by 5'RACE template switching, which also added a universal primer site and UMIs. TCRdb used MiXCR to reprocess the 5' RACE reads, holding one entry per CDR3 protein. Of about 320,000 distinct CDR3 sequences listed, 3.5% to 4.5% are singletons. The sample originates from a study of T cells after yellow fever vaccination. The CDR3 is 16 residues long. V lost 6 bases, J lost 8 bases, and 15 bases stayed unmatched. Germline CDR1 MNHEY, CDR2 SVGEGT. This sample comprised PBMCs, obtained 15 days after the yellow fever booster vaccination. The chain employs TRBV6-2 or TRBV6-3 and TRBJ2-5, with TRBD1 identical over 10 bases. The sequence came from a man younger than 35 who received the YFV17D yellow fever vaccine. CDR3 DNA sequence: TGTGCCAGCAGCCCCGACGCCGGGACAGGGGAGTATACCCAGTACTTC. The encoded protein is CASSPDAGTGEYTQYF.